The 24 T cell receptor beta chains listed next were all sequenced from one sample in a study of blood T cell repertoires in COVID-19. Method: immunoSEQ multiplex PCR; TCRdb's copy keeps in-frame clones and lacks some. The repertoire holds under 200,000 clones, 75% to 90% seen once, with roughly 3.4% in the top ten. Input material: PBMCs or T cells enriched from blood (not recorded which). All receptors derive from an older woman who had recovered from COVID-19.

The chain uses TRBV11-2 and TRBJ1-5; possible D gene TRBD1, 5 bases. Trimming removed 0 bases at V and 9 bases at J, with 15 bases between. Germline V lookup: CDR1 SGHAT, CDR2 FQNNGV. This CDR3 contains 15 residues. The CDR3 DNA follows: TGTGCCAGCAGCTTAGATCATGGGGGAGGTCTGCCCCAGCATTTT. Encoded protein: CASSLDHGGGLPQHF.

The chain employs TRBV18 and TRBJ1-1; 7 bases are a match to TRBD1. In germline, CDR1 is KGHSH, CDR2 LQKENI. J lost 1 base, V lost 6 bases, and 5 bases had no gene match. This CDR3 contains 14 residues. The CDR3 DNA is TGTGCCAGCTCTCCGGGACAGACGAACACTGAAGCTTTCTTT. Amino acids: CASSPGQTNTEAFF.

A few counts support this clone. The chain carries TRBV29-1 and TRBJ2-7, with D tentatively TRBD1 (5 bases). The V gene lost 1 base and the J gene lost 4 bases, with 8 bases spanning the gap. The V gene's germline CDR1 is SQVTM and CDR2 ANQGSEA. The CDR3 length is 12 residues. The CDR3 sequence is CSVEGTKYEQYF. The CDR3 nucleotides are TGCAGCGTTGAAGGGACAAAATACGAGCAGTACTTC.

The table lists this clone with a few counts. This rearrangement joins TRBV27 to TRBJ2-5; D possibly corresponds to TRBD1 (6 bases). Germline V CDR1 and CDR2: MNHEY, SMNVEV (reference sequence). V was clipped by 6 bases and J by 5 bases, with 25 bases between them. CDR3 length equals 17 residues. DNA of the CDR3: TGTGCCAGCAGCCGGGTGGGGGCAGGGCTGGGTTTCGAGACCCAGTACTTC. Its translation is CASSRVGAGLGFETQYF.

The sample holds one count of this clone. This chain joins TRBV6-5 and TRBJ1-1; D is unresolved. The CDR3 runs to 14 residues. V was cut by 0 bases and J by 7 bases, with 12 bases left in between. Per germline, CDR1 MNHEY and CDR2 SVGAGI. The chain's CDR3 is CASSYSGGVNEAFF. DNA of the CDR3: TGTGCCAGCAGTTACTCGGGAGGAGTGAATGAAGCTTTCTTT.

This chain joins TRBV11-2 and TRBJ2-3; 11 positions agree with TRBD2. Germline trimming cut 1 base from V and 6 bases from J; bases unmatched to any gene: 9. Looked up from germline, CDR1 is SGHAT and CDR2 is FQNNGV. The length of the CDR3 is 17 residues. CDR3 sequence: CASSLGTSGGRSDTQYF. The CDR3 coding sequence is TGTGCCAGCAGCTTAGGAACTAGCGGGGGTCGCAGCGATACGCAGTATTTT.

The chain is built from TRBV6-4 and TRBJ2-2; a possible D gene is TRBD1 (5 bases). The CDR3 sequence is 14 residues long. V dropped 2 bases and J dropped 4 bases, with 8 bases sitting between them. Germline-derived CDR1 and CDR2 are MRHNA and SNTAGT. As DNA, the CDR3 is TGTGCCAGCAGTGACCAGGGCTCCACCGGGGAGCTGTTTTTT. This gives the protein CASSDQGSTGELFF.

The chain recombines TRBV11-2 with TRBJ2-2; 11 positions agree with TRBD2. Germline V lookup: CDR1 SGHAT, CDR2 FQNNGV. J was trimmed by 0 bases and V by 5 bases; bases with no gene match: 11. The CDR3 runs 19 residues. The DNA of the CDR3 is TGTGCCAGCAGCGGAACTAGCGGGGGCCAAGGCCCGAACACCGGGGAGCTGTTTTTT. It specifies CASSGTSGGQGPNTGELFF.

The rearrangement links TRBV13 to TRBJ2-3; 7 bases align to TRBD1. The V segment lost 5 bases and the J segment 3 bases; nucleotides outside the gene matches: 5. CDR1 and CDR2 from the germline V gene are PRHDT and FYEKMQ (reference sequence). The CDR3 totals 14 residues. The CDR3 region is CASSGDRSTDTQYF. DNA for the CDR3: TGTGCCAGCAGCGGGGACAGATCAACAGATACGCAGTATTTT.

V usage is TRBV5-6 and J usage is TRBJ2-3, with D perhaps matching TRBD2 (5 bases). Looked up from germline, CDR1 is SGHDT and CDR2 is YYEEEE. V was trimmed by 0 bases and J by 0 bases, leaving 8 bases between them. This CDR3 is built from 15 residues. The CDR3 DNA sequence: TGTGCCAGCAGCTTGGTTACGGGAAGCACAGATACGCAGTATTTT. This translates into CASSLVTGSTDTQYF.

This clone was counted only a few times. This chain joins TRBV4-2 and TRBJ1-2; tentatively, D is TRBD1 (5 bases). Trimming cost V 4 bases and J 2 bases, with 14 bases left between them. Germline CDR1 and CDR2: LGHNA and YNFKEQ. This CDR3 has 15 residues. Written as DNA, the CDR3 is TGTGCCAGCAGCCCCGAACGGGGGGGAAACTATGGCTACACCTTC. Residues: CASSPERGGNYGYTF.

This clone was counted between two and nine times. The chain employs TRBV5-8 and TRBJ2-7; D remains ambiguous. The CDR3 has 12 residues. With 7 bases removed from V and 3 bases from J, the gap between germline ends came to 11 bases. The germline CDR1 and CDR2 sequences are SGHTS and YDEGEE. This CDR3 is CASLSLSYEQYF. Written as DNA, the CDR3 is TGTGCCAGCTTGTCCTTGAGCTACGAGCAGTACTTC. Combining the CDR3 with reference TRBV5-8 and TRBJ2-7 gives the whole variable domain EAGVTQSPTHLIKTRGQQATLRCSPISGHTSVYWYQQALGLGLQFLLWYDEGEERNRGNFPPRFSGRQFPNYSSELNVNALELEDSALYLCASLSLSYEQYFGPGTRLTVT.

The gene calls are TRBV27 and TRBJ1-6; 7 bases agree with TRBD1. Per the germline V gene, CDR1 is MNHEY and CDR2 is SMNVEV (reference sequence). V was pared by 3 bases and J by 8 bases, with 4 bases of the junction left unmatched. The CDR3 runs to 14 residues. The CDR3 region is CASSFQGDHSPLHF. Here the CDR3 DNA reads TGTGCCAGCAGTTTCCAGGGGGATCATTCACCCCTCCACTTT.

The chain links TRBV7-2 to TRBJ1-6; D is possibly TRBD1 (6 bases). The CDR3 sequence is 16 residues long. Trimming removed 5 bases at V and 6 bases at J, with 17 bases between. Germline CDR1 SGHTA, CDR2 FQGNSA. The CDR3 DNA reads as TGTGCCAGCAGCCCCCGAGCCGGGACACTTAATTCACCCCTCCACTTT. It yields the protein CASSPRAGTLNSPLHF.

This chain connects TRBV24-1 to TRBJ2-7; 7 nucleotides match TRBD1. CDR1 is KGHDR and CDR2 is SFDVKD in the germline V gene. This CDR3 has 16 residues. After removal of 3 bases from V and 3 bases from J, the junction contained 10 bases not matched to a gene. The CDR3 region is CATSDGPLGQLYEQYF. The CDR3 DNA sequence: TGTGCCACCAGTGATGGACCGCTGGGACAGCTCTACGAGCAGTACTTC.

CDR3 coding DNA: TGTGCCAGCAGTGACAACAGGGGTGAGGTCTATGGCTACACCTTC. It specifies CASSDNRGEVYGYTF. The rearrangement links TRBV6-1 to TRBJ1-2; 7 bases align to TRBD1. In germline, CDR1 is MNHNS, CDR2 SASEGT. The CDR3 length is 15 residues. J gave up 4 bases and V 3 bases, and 8 bases lay outside the gene matches.

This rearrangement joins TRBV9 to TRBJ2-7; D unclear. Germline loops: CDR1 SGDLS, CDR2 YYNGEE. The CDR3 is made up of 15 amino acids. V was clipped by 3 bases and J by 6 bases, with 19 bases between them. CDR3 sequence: CASSASPSSLSEQYF. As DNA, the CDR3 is TGTGCCAGCAGCGCTTCCCCTAGTAGTTTAAGCGAGCAGTACTTC.

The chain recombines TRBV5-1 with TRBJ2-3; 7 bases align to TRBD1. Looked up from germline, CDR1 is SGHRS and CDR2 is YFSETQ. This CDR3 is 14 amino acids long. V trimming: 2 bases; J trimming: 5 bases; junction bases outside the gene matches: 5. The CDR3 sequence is CASSLRDSQDTQYF. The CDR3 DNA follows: TGCGCCAGCAGCTTAAGGGACAGCCAAGATACGCAGTATTTT.

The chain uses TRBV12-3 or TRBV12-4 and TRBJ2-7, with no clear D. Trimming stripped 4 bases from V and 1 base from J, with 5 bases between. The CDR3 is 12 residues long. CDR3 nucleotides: TGTGCCAGCAGTTCAGGTTCCTACGAGCAGTACTTC. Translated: CASSSGSYEQYF.

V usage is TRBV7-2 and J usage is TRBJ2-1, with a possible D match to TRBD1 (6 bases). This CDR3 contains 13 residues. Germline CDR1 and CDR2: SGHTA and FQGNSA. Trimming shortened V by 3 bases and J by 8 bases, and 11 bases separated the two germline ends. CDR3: CASSFPRGDEQFF. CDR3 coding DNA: TGTGCCAGCAGCTTTCCCAGGGGAGATGAGCAGTTCTTC. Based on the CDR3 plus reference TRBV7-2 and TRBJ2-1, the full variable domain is GAGVSQSPSNKVTEKGKDVELRCDPISGHTALYWYRQSLGQGLEFLIYFQGNSAPDKSGLPSDRFSAERTGGSVSTLTIQRTQQEDSAVYLCASSFPRGDEQFFGPGTRLTVL.

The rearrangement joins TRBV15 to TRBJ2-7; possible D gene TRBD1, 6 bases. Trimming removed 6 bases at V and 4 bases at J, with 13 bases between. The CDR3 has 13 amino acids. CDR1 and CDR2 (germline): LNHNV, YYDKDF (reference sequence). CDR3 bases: TGTGCCACCAGTAGGGCAGGGGTGTACGAGCAGTACTTC. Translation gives CATSRAGVYEQYF.

CDR3 sequence reads: CASSRGQQETQYF. The CDR3 coding sequence is TGCGCCAGCAGCCGAGGACAGCAAGAGACCCAGTACTTC. The chain couples TRBV5-1 to TRBJ2-5, with D possibly being TRBD1 (6 bases). Germline CDR1 and CDR2: SGHRS and YFSETQ. Trimming stripped 4 bases from V and 2 bases from J, with 9 bases between. CDR3 length: 13 residues.

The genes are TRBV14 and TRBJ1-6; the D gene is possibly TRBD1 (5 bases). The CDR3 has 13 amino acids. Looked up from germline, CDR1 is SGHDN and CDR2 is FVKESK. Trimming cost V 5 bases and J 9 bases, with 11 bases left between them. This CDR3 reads CASSGTGASPLHF. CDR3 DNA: TGTGCCAGCAGCGGTACTGGGGCTTCACCCCTCCACTTT.

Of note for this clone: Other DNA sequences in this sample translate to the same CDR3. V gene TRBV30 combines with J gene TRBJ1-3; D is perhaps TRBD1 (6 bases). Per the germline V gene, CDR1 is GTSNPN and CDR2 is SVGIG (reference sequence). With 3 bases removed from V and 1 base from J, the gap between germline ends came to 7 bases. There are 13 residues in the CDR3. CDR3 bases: TGTGCCTGGAGCAGGGGATCTGGAAACACCATATATTTT. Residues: CAWSRGSGNTIYF.